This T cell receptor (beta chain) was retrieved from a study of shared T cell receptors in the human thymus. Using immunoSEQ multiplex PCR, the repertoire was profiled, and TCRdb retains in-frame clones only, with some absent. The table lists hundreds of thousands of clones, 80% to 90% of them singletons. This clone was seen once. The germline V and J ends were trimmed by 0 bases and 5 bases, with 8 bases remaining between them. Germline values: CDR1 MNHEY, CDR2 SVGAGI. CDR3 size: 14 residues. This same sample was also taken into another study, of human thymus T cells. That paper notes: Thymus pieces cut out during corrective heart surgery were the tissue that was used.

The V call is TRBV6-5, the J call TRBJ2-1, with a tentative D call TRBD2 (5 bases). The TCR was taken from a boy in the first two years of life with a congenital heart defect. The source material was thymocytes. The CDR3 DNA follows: TGTGCCAGCAGTTACTCGAGGGTCGACAATGAGCAGTTCTTC. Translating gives CASSYSRVDNEQFF.